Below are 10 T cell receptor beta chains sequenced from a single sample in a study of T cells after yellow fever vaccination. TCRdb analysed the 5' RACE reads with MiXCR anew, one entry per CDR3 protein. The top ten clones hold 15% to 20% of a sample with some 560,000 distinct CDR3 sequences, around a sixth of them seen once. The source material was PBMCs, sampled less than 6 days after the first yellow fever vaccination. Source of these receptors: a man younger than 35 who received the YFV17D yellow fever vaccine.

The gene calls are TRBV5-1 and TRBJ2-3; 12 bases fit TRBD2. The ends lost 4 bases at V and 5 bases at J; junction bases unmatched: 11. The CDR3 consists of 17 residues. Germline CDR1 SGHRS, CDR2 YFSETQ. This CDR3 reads CASSELRPGLAGDTQYF. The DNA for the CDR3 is TGCGCCAGCAGCGAACTGCGCCCGGGACTAGCGGGAGATACGCAGTATTTT.

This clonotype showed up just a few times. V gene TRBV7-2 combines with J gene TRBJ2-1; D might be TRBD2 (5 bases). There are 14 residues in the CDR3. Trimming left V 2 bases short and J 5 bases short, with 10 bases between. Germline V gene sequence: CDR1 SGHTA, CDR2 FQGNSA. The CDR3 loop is CASSLSGEHNEQFF. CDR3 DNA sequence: TGTGCCAGCAGCTTATCCGGGGAACACAATGAGCAGTTCTTC.

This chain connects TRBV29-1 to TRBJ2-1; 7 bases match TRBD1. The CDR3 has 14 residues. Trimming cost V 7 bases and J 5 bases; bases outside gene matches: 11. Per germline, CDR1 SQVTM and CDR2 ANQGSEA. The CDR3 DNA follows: TGCAGCGCTACAGGGACAGAGCCTAACAATGAGCAGTTCTTC. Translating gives CSATGTEPNNEQFF.

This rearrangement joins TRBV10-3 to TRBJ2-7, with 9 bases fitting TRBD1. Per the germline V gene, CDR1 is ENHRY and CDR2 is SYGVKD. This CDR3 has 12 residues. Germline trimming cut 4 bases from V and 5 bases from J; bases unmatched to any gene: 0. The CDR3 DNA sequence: TGTGCCATCAGTGGACAGGGGGACGAGCAGTACGTC. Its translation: CAISGQGDEQYV.

The CDR3 protein is CASSLEQGGHEKLFF. The CDR3 coding sequence is TGTGCCAGCAGCTTAGAACAGGGGGGACATGAAAAACTGTTTTTT. The chain combines TRBV7-8 with TRBJ1-4; 8 bases map to TRBD1. V shed 1 base and J 6 bases; nucleotides not matched to a gene: 4. Per germline, CDR1 SGHVS and CDR2 FQNEAQ. This CDR3 has 15 residues.

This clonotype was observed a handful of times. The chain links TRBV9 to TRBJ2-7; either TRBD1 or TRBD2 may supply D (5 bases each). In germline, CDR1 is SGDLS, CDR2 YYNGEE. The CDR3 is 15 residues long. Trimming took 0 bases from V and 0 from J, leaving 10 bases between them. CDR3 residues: CASSVGAGSSYEQYF. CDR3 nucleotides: TGTGCCAGCAGCGTAGGTGCAGGGAGCTCCTACGAGCAGTACTTC.

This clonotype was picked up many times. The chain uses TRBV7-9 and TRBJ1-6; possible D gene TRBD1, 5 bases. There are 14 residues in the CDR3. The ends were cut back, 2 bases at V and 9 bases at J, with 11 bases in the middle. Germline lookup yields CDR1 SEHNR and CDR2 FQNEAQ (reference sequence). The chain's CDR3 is CASSLSGLGSPLHF. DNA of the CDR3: TGTGCCAGCAGCTTATCAGGGCTGGGTTCACCCCTCCACTTT.

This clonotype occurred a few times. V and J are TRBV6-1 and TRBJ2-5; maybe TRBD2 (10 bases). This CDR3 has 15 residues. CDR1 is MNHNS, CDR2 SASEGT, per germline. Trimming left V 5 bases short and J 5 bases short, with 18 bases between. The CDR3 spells CASSISGGTGETQYF. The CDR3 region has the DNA TGTGCCAGCAGTATTAGCGGGGGGACAGGGGAGACCCAGTACTTC.

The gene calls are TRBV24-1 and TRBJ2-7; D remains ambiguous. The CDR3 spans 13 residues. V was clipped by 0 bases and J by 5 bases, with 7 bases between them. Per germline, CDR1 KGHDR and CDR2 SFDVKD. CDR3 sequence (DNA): TGTGCCACCAGTGATTTGCTAGGGAACGAGCAGTACTTC. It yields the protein CATSDLLGNEQYF.

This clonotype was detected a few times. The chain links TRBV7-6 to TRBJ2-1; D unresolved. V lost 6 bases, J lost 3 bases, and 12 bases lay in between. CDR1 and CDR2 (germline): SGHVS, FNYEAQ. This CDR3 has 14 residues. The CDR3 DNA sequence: TGTGCCAGCAGTCTAGGGCCACTCTACAATGAGCAGTTCTTC. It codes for CASSLGPLYNEQFF.